These 32 T cell receptor beta chains came from one sample sequenced in a study of T cell responses to AZD1222 COVID-19 vaccine. The repertoire was sequenced with immunoSEQ multiplex PCR; TCRdb's copy has only in-frame clones and lacks some. Of more than 140,000 clones listed, about 91% are singletons. Source: peripheral blood, taken on day 0 of AZD1222 vaccination. All receptors come from an adult in good health.

This chain links TRBV5-6 with TRBJ1-4; 7 nucleotides align to TRBD1. The V and J ends lost 4 bases and 5 bases, in that order; junction bases with no gene match: 8. Germline V gene lookup returns CDR1 SGHDT and CDR2 YYEEEE. The CDR3 consists of 15 residues. This chain's CDR3 is CASSGVQGRNEKLFF. The CDR3 DNA follows: TGTGCCAGCAGCGGAGTACAGGGGCGGAATGAAAAACTGTTTTTT.

The rearrangement links TRBV14 to TRBJ2-7, with D possibly being TRBD2 (6 bases). Trimming removed 4 bases from V and 3 bases from J, with 10 bases in between. The CDR3 is 13 amino acids. Germline values: CDR1 SGHDN, CDR2 FVKESK. The CDR3 spells CASSLGLGYEQYF. CDR3 bases: TGTGCCAGCAGCCTGGGACTGGGCTACGAGCAGTACTTC.

This chain connects TRBV2 to TRBJ1-5; no firm D call. The CDR3 runs to 13 residues. V lost 4 bases, J lost 3 bases, and 7 bases lay in between. Germline V gives CDR1 SNHLY, CDR2 FYNNEI. The CDR3 protein is CASSGTYNQPQHF. Here the CDR3 DNA reads TGTGCCAGCAGTGGGACTTACAATCAGCCCCAGCATTTT.

The chain is built from TRBV19 and TRBJ1-6; D gene uncertain. This CDR3 comprises 11 residues. From germline, CDR1 is LNHDA and CDR2 SQIVND (reference sequence). The V gene lost 5 bases and the J gene lost 6 bases, with 2 bases spanning the gap. The CDR3 DNA reads as TGTGCCAGTAGTGGTAATTCACCCCTCCACTTT. Encoded protein: CASSGNSPLHF. Complete variable domain (other parts from reference TRBV19 and TRBJ1-6): DGGITQSPKYLFRKEGQNVTLSCEQNLNHDAMYWYRQDPGQGLRLIYYSQIVNDFQKGDIAEGYSVSREKKESFPLTVTSAQKNPTAFYLCASSGNSPLHFGNGTRLTVT.

The chain couples TRBV20-1 to TRBJ2-7; D unclear. The V and J ends lost 1 base and 3 bases respectively, with 4 bases between them. Germline CDR1 DFQATT, CDR2 SNEGSKA (reference sequence). The CDR3 consists of 11 residues. The CDR3 region is CSARAGYEQYF. The CDR3 DNA reads TGCAGTGCTAGAGCAGGCTACGAGCAGTACTTC.

The V call is TRBV29-1, the J call TRBJ1-1, with D uncertain. Germline V gene data show CDR1 as SQVTM and CDR2 as ANQGSEA. This CDR3 has 14 residues. With 4 bases removed from V and 0 bases from J, the gap between germline ends came to 12 bases. The CDR3 loop is CSVGRGGVNTEAFF. For the CDR3, the DNA is TGCAGCGTTGGCCGGGGTGGAGTGAACACTGAAGCTTTCTTT.

This clone has only one observation. The chain recombines TRBV11-3 with TRBJ2-1; D is possibly TRBD2 (5 bases). The ends were cut back, 5 bases at V and 8 bases at J, with 22 bases in the middle. Germline V gene data show CDR1 as SGHNT and CDR2 as YENEEA. There are 16 residues in the CDR3. CDR3 loop: CASSTGVMAVKHEQFF. The CDR3 coding sequence is TGTGCCAGCAGCACCGGGGTTATGGCGGTTAAACATGAGCAGTTCTTC.

The J gene is TRBJ2-1, the V gene TRBV7-6; D assignment may be TRBD1 or TRBD2 (6 bases each). Between the trimmed V and J ends, which lost 5 bases and 7 bases, there was a span of 21 bases. CDR1 and CDR2 (germline): SGHVS, FNYEAQ. This CDR3 region has 16 residues. CDR3 DNA: TGTGCCAGCAGCCAAAGACTAGGGGGAAAACATAATGAGCAGTTCTTC. Translating it yields CASSQRLGGKHNEQFF.

The V call is TRBV5-1, the J call TRBJ1-1; the match to TRBD1 covers 8 bases. The trim removed 0 bases at V and 1 base at J, leaving 11 bases unmatched. Germline V gene data show CDR1 as SGHRS and CDR2 as YFSETQ. The CDR3 is 18 residues long. The chain's CDR3 is CASSLDRGMNRANTEAFF. The CDR3 coding sequence is TGCGCCAGCAGCTTGGACAGGGGGATGAACCGGGCGAACACTGAAGCTTTCTTT.

This clone was seen once. The chain couples TRBV5-4 to TRBJ2-3; D assignment may be TRBD1 or TRBD2 (6 bases each). From germline, CDR1 is SGHNT and CDR2 YYREEE (reference sequence). This CDR3 has 14 amino acids. The V and J ends lost 4 bases and 1 base respectively, with 10 bases between them. The CDR3 bases are TGTGCCAGCAGCCGGGGGCGGCGCACAGATACGCAGTATTTT. Its translation is CASSRGRRTDTQYF.

The CDR3 DNA reads as TGCGCCAGCAGCCAAGAGATAGTGGGTGACACAGGCCCCTACGAGCAGTACTTC. As protein: CASSQEIVGDTGPYEQYF. This sequence joins TRBV4-3 and TRBJ2-7; tentatively, D is TRBD1 (5 bases). The CDR3 has 18 amino acids. Germline V gives CDR1 LGHNA, CDR2 YSLEER. Trimming took off 0 bases at V and 2 bases at J, with 20 bases between the two ends.

The J gene is TRBJ1-6, the V gene TRBV11-2, with D unclear. From germline, CDR1 is SGHAT and CDR2 FQNNGV. There are 12 residues in the CDR3. Deletions cut 1 base from V and 7 bases from J, with 2 bases between. The CDR3 spells CASSLVNSPLHF. DNA of the CDR3: TGTGCCAGCAGCTTAGTCAATTCACCCCTCCACTTT.

The V call is TRBV5-4, the J call TRBJ2-2; TRBD2 aligns across 10 bases. CDR1 and CDR2 (germline): SGHNT, YYREEE (reference sequence). With V trimmed by 2 bases and J by 0 bases, 4 bases remained unmatched. The CDR3 runs 17 residues. The CDR3 here is CASSLATSGANTGELFF. The CDR3 DNA reads as TGTGCCAGCAGCTTAGCTACTAGCGGGGCGAACACCGGGGAGCTGTTTTTT.

This chain uses TRBV27 with TRBJ2-7, with D possibly matching TRBD2 (5 bases). V lost 2 bases and J lost 0, with 8 bases in between. This CDR3 comprises 14 residues. The germline V gene encodes CDR1 MNHEY and CDR2 SMNVEV (reference sequence). The DNA for the CDR3 is TGTGCCAGCAGTTTAAGTCTAGCCTCCTACGAGCAGTACTTC. Protein sequence: CASSLSLASYEQYF.

The chain links TRBV28 to TRBJ1-3; a weak D match, TRBD1 (6 bases). V was cut by 10 bases and J by 8 bases, with 12 bases left in between. The CDR3 consists of 11 residues. Germline lookup yields CDR1 MDHEN and CDR2 SYDVKM. The CDR3: CAIKRGDTIYF. The CDR3 region has the DNA TGTGCCATAAAAAGGGGGGACACCATATATTTT.

This clone came up once. The genes are TRBV3-1 (or the pseudogene TRBV3-2) and TRBJ1-3, with a tentative D call TRBD1 (6 bases). CDR1 is LGHDT and CDR2 is YNNKEL in the germline V gene (reference sequence). V lost 3 bases, J lost 0 bases, and 12 bases lay in between. This CDR3 contains 16 residues. As DNA, the CDR3 is TGTGCCAGCAGCCATCGAGGACAGATCTCTGGAAACACCATATATTTT. Its protein is CASSHRGQISGNTIYF.

The rearrangement links TRBV25-1 to TRBJ2-5; a weak D match, TRBD2 (5 bases). CDR3 length equals 13 residues. Germline CDR1 and CDR2: MGHDK and SYGVNS. V lost 8 bases, J lost 7 bases, and 17 bases lay in between. As DNA, the CDR3 is TGTGCCAGCGCCCCCTCGGGTGGAGGGACCCAGTACTTC. Translating it yields CASAPSGGGTQYF.

J is TRBJ2-7 and V is TRBV19; a possible D gene is TRBD2 (5 bases). CDR1 and CDR2 from the germline V gene are LNHDA and SQIVND (reference sequence). The V and J ends lost 5 bases and 5 bases respectively, with 13 bases between them. The CDR3 is 13 amino acids. CDR3 in amino acids: CASSWASGDEQYF. DNA for the CDR3: TGTGCCAGTAGTTGGGCCTCCGGGGACGAGCAGTACTTC.

This chain links TRBV15 with TRBJ2-7, with D unclear. The CDR3 has 14 amino acids. CDR1 and CDR2 (germline): LNHNV, YYDKDF (reference sequence). Trimming cost V 2 bases and J 1 base, with 9 bases left between them. The CDR3 sequence: CATSRLTGSYEQYF. CDR3 DNA: TGTGCCACCAGCAGACTGACGGGTTCCTACGAGCAGTACTTC.

CDR3 residues: CASSPSHLSYGYTF. In DNA, the CDR3 is TGTGCCAGCTCACCGTCTCACCTCTCCTATGGCTACACCTTC. V is TRBV18 and J is TRBJ1-2; D gene ambiguous. The V end was cut by 3 bases, the J end by 4 bases, with 12 bases between. Per germline, CDR1 KGHSH and CDR2 LQKENI. The CDR3 is 14 amino acids.

This clone appeared a single time. This chain links TRBV2 with TRBJ2-1, with 12 bases matching TRBD2. The CDR3 contains 18 residues. Unmatched junction bases numbered 4, after V lost 1 base and J lost 0 bases. The germline V gene has CDR1 SNHLY and CDR2 FYNNEI. DNA of the CDR3: TGTGCCAGCAGTGAAGGCCCTAGCGGGGGGGTCTCCTACAATGAGCAGTTCTTC. It yields the protein CASSEGPSGGVSYNEQFF.

This rearrangement joins TRBV28 to TRBJ1-2; no firm D call. This CDR3 has 13 residues. Germline V CDR1 and CDR2: MDHEN, SYDVKM. V gave up 2 bases and J gave up 4 bases, with 8 bases separating them. CDR3 sequence (DNA): TGTGCCAGCAGTTTAGGTCAGCTCTATGGCTACACCTTC. This translates into CASSLGQLYGYTF.

V gene TRBV2 combines with J gene TRBJ2-7, with TRBD1 identical over 7 bases. CDR3 length equals 12 residues. Germline lookup yields CDR1 SNHLY and CDR2 FYNNEI. V gave up 6 bases and J gave up 4 bases; unmatched junction bases: 3. The CDR3 here is CASRSQGYEQYF. The CDR3 nucleotides read TGTGCCAGCAGGTCACAGGGGTACGAGCAGTACTTC.

The rearrangement links TRBV10-3 to TRBJ2-7; D is perhaps TRBD2 (6 bases). CDR3 length: 14 residues. Trimming left V 3 bases short and J 6 bases short, with 15 bases between. Germline V lookup: CDR1 ENHRY, CDR2 SYGVKD. DNA for the CDR3: TGTGCCATCAGTGAACTTGGGACTCGGGGCGAGCAGTACTTC. Protein product: CAISELGTRGEQYF.

The chain carries TRBV18 and TRBJ2-7; TRBD2 might be the D (5 bases). V lost 6 bases and J 6 bases, leaving 12 bases between the germline ends. The CDR3 covers 12 residues. Per germline, CDR1 KGHSH and CDR2 LQKENI. CDR3 coding DNA: TGTGCCAGCTCCCGGGATTCACTCGAGCAGTACTTC. This encodes CASSRDSLEQYF.

The chain couples TRBV6-5 to TRBJ1-1, with 7 bases aligning to TRBD1. The CDR3 is 15 residues long. In germline, CDR1 is MNHEY, CDR2 SVGAGI. V gave up 7 bases and J gave up 4 bases; unmatched junction bases: 12. The chain's CDR3 is CASKPGQPVSTEAFF. The DNA for the CDR3 is TGTGCCAGCAAACCGGGACAGCCAGTTAGCACTGAAGCTTTCTTT.

The chain is built from TRBV28 and TRBJ2-2, with D possibly being TRBD1 (5 bases). Germline V gene sequence: CDR1 MDHEN, CDR2 SYDVKM. V was pared by 5 bases and J by 6 bases, with 7 bases between. This CDR3 has 12 amino acids. CDR3 nucleotides: TGTGCCAGCAGTAGGGGATCCGGGGAGCTGTTTTTT. Translation gives CASSRGSGELFF.

The V and J genes are TRBV11-3 and TRBJ2-1; no firm D call. Trimming stripped 7 bases from V and 5 bases from J, with 6 bases between. The CDR3 runs to 11 residues. CDR1 is SGHNT, CDR2 YENEEA, per germline. The CDR3 coding sequence is TGTGCCAGCACGGCCGACAATGAGCAGTTCTTC. It translates to CASTADNEQFF. Based on the CDR3 plus reference TRBV11-3 and TRBJ2-1, the full variable domain is EAGVVQSPRYKIIEKKQPVAFWCNPISGHNTLYWYLQNLGQGPELLIRYENEEAVDDSQLPKDRFSAERLKGVDSTLKIQPAELGDSAVYLCASTADNEQFFGPGTRLTVL.

The chain employs TRBV11-3 and TRBJ2-5; TRBD2 aligns across 7 bases. Trimming cost V 4 bases and J 6 bases; bases outside gene matches: 8. Per the germline V gene, CDR1 is SGHNT and CDR2 is YENEEA. The CDR3 spans 14 residues. CDR3 nucleotide sequence: TGTGCCAGCAGCTCAAACCGCGGGAGTCAGACCCAGTACTTC. Its translation: CASSSNRGSQTQYF.

The chain recombines TRBV19 with TRBJ1-6, with 9 positions matching TRBD1. The V gene's germline CDR1 is LNHDA and CDR2 SQIVND (reference sequence). Losses at the gene ends were 7 bases for V and 8 bases for J; bases not matched to a gene: 3. The CDR3 spans 13 residues. Here the CDR3 reads CASKRTGDSPLHF. The CDR3 DNA is TGTGCCAGTAAAAGGACAGGGGATTCACCCCTCCACTTT.

This sequence joins TRBV5-5 and TRBJ2-7; D remains unclear. The germline V gene has CDR1 SGHKS and CDR2 YYEKEE (reference sequence). The CDR3 is made up of 16 amino acids. Between the trimmed V and J ends, which lost 1 base and 3 bases, there was a span of 17 bases. The CDR3 DNA sequence: TGTGCCAGCAGCTTGAGTCCTGCCCCTAACCTCTACGAGCAGTACTTC. It is translated as CASSLSPAPNLYEQYF.

The chain has TRBV7-2 and TRBJ2-1, with 7 bases identical to TRBD2. J lost 16 bases, V lost 5 bases, and 23 bases had no gene match. Germline loops: CDR1 SGHTA, CDR2 FQGNSA. The length of the CDR3 is 16 residues. DNA of the CDR3: TGTGCCAGCAGCCTGTCGAGGGGAGCGGGAAGGTCCAGCAGATTCTTC. Its translation: CASSLSRGAGRSSRFF.